Presented here are 15 T cell receptor beta chains from one specimen sequenced in a study of technical replicates of blood from four donors. The assay was immunoSEQ multiplex PCR, and TCRdb's table has in-frame clones only and misses some. This table holds around 79,000 clones, about 94% found once. Sequencing used T cells isolated from PBMCs. Receptors were obtained from a human donor in good health.

This clone was seen once. This rearrangement joins TRBV5-1 to TRBJ2-1; TRBD2 matches at 12 bases. This CDR3 has 17 residues. V shed 4 bases and J 9 bases; nucleotides not matched to a gene: 14. The germline V gene has CDR1 SGHRS and CDR2 YFSETQ. The CDR3 loop reads CASSRRKTSGSLSEQFF. The CDR3 DNA is TGCGCCAGCAGCCGACGTAAGACTAGCGGGAGCTTGTCTGAGCAGTTCTTC. The full variable domain, its missing parts supplied by reference TRBV5-1 and TRBJ2-1, is KAGVTQTPRYLIKTRGQQVTLSCSPISGHRSVSWYQQTPGQGLQFLFEYFSETQRNKGNFPGRFSGRQFSNSRSEMNVSTLELGDSALYLCASSRRKTSGSLSEQFFGPGTRLTVL.

There are a few counts of this clone. This rearrangement joins TRBV14 to TRBJ2-1; possibly TRBD1 for D (6 bases). The V gene lost 8 bases and the J gene lost 7 bases, with 18 bases spanning the gap. Germline assignment: CDR1 SGHDN and CDR2 FVKESK. CDR3 length: 14 amino acids. The DNA for the CDR3 is TGTGCCAGCGCGAGACTCAATACAGGGAATGAGCAGTTCTTC. It encodes CASARLNTGNEQFF.

The V call is TRBV19, the J call TRBJ2-2; D may be TRBD1 (6 bases). Germline lookup yields CDR1 LNHDA and CDR2 SQIVND (reference sequence). The ends were cut back, 5 bases at V and 7 bases at J, with 17 bases in the middle. This CDR3 is built from 15 residues. In DNA form, the CDR3 reads TGTGCCAGTAGTTCCATACAGGGTAATGGCGGGGAGCTGTTTTTT. The encoded protein is CASSSIQGNGGELFF.

CDR3 DNA sequence: TGTGCCAGCAGCCGGGTTATGGGCTCCTACAATGAGCAGTTCTTC. Translation gives CASSRVMGSYNEQFF. The chain combines TRBV7-3 with TRBJ2-1; D uncertain. V lost 5 bases and J 0 bases, leaving 11 bases between the germline ends. This CDR3 comprises 15 residues. The germline V gene has CDR1 SGHTA and CDR2 FQGTGA.

The chain couples TRBV5-1 to TRBJ2-7; unclear D gene. The CDR3 runs 12 residues. Trimming took 2 bases from V and 3 from J, leaving 6 bases between them. Germline V gene data show CDR1 as SGHRS and CDR2 as YFSETQ. The CDR3 region has the DNA TGCGCCAGCAGCTTTGTCGGCTACGAGCAGTACTTC. It codes for CASSFVGYEQYF.

The rearrangement joins TRBV2 to TRBJ2-1; 11 positions match TRBD2. V lost 3 bases, J lost 1 base, and 2 bases stayed unmatched. From germline, CDR1 is SNHLY and CDR2 FYNNEI. This CDR3 spans 16 amino acids. The DNA for the CDR3 is TGTGCCAGCAGTGACCTAGCGGGGGGATCCTACAATGAGCAGTTCTTC. Protein: CASSDLAGGSYNEQFF.

The chain joins TRBV7-9 to TRBJ1-1, with D unresolved. Germline-derived CDR1 and CDR2 are SEHNR and FQNEAQ (reference sequence). Trimming took off 0 bases at V and 5 bases at J, with 10 bases between the two ends. CDR3 length: 14 amino acids. CDR3 nucleotides: TGTGCCAGCAGCTTAGCAGGCGGGGAGACTGAAGCTTTCTTT. The encoded protein is CASSLAGGETEAFF.

The chain uses TRBV5-4 and TRBJ1-2; 8 bases are shared with TRBD1. J gave up 6 bases and V 4 bases, and 5 bases lay outside the gene matches. The CDR3 sequence is 13 residues long. Looked up from germline, CDR1 is SGHNT and CDR2 is YYREEE (reference sequence). CDR3 loop: CASSGRTGNGYTF. CDR3 coding DNA: TGTGCCAGCAGCGGAAGGACAGGGAATGGCTACACCTTC.

The J gene is TRBJ2-1, the V gene TRBV7-9; TRBD2 agrees at 8 bases. Germline V gene data show CDR1 as SEHNR and CDR2 as FQNEAQ (reference sequence). V was clipped by 1 base and J by 3 bases; unmatched bases: 11. The CDR3 length is 18 residues. The CDR3 protein is CASSLGFGRARDYNEQFF. CDR3 nucleotide sequence: TGTGCCAGCAGCTTAGGATTCGGGAGGGCGAGGGACTACAATGAGCAGTTCTTC.

The CDR3 reads CASSQGWEQFF. CDR3 sequence (DNA): TGTGCCAGCAGCCAGGGGTGGGAGCAGTTCTTC. This chain joins TRBV7-2 and TRBJ2-1, with TRBD1 as a possible D gene (6 bases). CDR1 and CDR2 (germline): SGHTA, FQGNSA. This CDR3 contains 11 residues. Trimming removed 5 bases at V and 10 bases at J, with 9 bases between.

In regard to this clone: The germline gene is not matched at one end of the junction; a read error may be the cause. The rearrangement uses TRBV16 and TRBJ1-2; the match to TRBD1 covers 7 bases. The CDR3 consists of 17 residues. Germline-derived CDR1 and CDR2 are KGHSY and FQNENV. The CDR3 coding sequence is TGTGCCAGCAGCAAATCCGGACAGGTACACTTAAACTATGGCTACACCTTC. It translates to CASSKSGQVHLNYGYTF.

This rearrangement joins TRBV19 to TRBJ2-1; TRBD2 matches at 10 bases. Germline trimming cut 7 bases from V and 5 bases from J; bases unmatched to any gene: 8. Germline CDR1 and CDR2: LNHDA and SQIVND (reference sequence). The CDR3 has 15 amino acids. The CDR3: CASMITSGINNEQFF. In nucleotides, the CDR3 is TGTGCCAGTATGATAACTAGCGGGATTAACAATGAGCAGTTCTTC. Complete variable domain (other parts from reference TRBV19 and TRBJ2-1): DGGITQSPKYLFRKEGQNVTLSCEQNLNHDAMYWYRQDPGQGLRLIYYSQIVNDFQKGDIAEGYSVSREKKESFPLTVTSAQKNPTAFYLCASMITSGINNEQFFGPGTRLTVL.

This clone was seen more than once but under ten times. This rearrangement joins TRBV5-6 to TRBJ1-1; no definite D call. The CDR3 loop spans 16 amino acids. The V end was cut by 4 bases, the J end by 0 bases, with 16 bases between. Looked up from germline, CDR1 is SGHDT and CDR2 is YYEEEE. CDR3: CASSPTLGWLNTEAFF. The DNA for the CDR3 is TGTGCCAGCAGCCCCACCCTTGGCTGGTTGAACACTGAAGCTTTCTTT. The variable domain in full, with the rest retrieved from reference TRBV5-6 and TRBJ1-1, is DAGVTQSPTHLIKTRGQQVTLRCSPKSGHDTVSWYQQALGQGPQFIFQYYEEEERQRGNFPDRFSGHQFPNYSSELNVNALLLGDSALYLCASSPTLGWLNTEAFFGQGTRLTVV.

V is TRBV19 and J is TRBJ2-1, with 11 bases lining up with TRBD2. V trimming: 4 bases; J trimming: 12 bases; junction bases outside the gene matches: 14. Germline CDR1 is LNHDA and CDR2 is SQIVND (reference sequence). This CDR3 contains 16 residues. The CDR3 DNA is TGTGCCAGTAGTACTTCGACTAGCGGGATGGGAATTATGCAGTTCTTC. Translated: CASSTSTSGMGIMQFF.

This chain's CDR3 is CASSVGLATGELFF. CDR3 nucleotides: TGTGCCAGCAGCGTAGGCCTAGCCACCGGGGAGCTGTTTTTT. The chain couples TRBV9 to TRBJ2-2, with TRBD2 as a possible D gene (5 bases). Deletions cut 0 bases from V and 4 bases from J, with 7 bases between. There are 14 residues in the CDR3. Germline CDR1 is SGDLS and CDR2 is YYNGEE.